This TCR beta chain came from a study of blood T cell repertoires in COVID-19. About the research overall: The analysed material was cDNA or gDNA that came from T cells, B-cell-depleted T cells, or PBMCs.

Assay used: immunoSEQ multiplex PCR; TCRdb lists only in-frame clones, some missing. The sample shows more than 150,000 clones, 86% of them seen only once. J lost 9 bases, V lost 5 bases, and 14 bases had no gene match. The germline gives CDR1 SGHAT, CDR2 FQNNGV. This CDR3 is built from 17 residues. This TCR was recovered from a man younger than 35 with acute or convalescent COVID-19. The chain couples TRBV11-2 to TRBJ1-6; 9 nucleotides agree with TRBD1. The source material was peripheral blood. The CDR3, as DNA: TGTGCCAGCAGCCCCTTTGGGTTGAACAGGGGGCGTTCACCCCTCCACTTT. Translated: CASSPFGLNRGRSPLHF.